These 27 T cell receptor beta chains originate from one sample sequenced in a study of CD8 T cells in ankylosing spondylitis. Each CDR3 protein gets one entry after TCRdb re-called the 5' RACE reads with MiXCR. In the table there are under 150,000 distinct CDR3 sequences, roughly an eighth of which are singletons. Material for sequencing was blood, either unsorted or a sorted T cell fraction (not recorded which). The source is a female donor with ankylosing spondylitis or in good health (not recorded which).

The table lists this clonotype with many counts. The genes are TRBV6-5 and TRBJ1-1; maybe TRBD1 (5 bases). Germline CDR1 and CDR2: MNHEY and SVGAGI. V lost 6 bases and J lost 0, with 14 bases in between. This CDR3 is 15 amino acids long. CDR3 protein: CASRYTRAVNTEAFF. CDR3 bases: TGTGCCAGCAGGTATACCAGGGCTGTGAACACTGAAGCTTTCTTT.

About this clonotype: A single base separates this from a much larger clone, so it may be a read error. This rearrangement joins TRBV29-1 to TRBJ1-2; 9 nucleotides line up with TRBD1. CDR1 and CDR2 from the germline V gene are SQVTM and ANQGSEA. The length of the CDR3 is 11 residues. Here the CDR3 DNA reads TGCGGCGCAGGGACAGGGAATGGCTACACCTTC. Its protein is CGAGTGNGYTF.

Many counts were recorded for this clonotype. The V and J genes are TRBV7-8 and TRBJ1-1; D not resolved. Germline loops: CDR1 SGHVS, CDR2 FQNEAQ. Trimming removed 0 bases at V and 1 base at J, with 12 bases between. The CDR3 contains 16 residues. CDR3 in amino acids: CASSLAPAYGNTEAFF. The CDR3 nucleotides are TGTGCCAGCAGCTTAGCGCCAGCCTACGGGAACACTGAAGCTTTCTTT.

This clonotype has more than one count but fewer than ten. The genes are TRBV19 and TRBJ2-7; D perhaps matches TRBD2 (6 bases). V was clipped by 10 bases and J by 0 bases, with 13 bases between them. In germline, CDR1 is LNHDA, CDR2 SQIVND (reference sequence). The CDR3 consists of 13 residues. The CDR3 loop is CATSTGGSYEQYF. DNA of the CDR3: TGTGCCACCTCAACCGGGGGCTCCTACGAGCAGTACTTC.

The genes are TRBV7-6 and TRBJ2-3, with D perhaps TRBD2 (6 bases). V was clipped by 5 bases and J by 6 bases, with 12 bases between them. The germline gives CDR1 SGHVS, CDR2 FNYEAQ. The CDR3 sequence is 13 residues long. The CDR3 DNA sequence: TGTGCCAGCAGCGCGGGATCCTCCGATACGCAGTATTTT. Its translation: CASSAGSSDTQYF.

This clonotype came up many times. The chain carries TRBV18 and TRBJ2-7; D is undetermined. V lost 2 bases to trimming and J lost 2 bases, with 7 bases between them. Germline-derived CDR1 and CDR2 are KGHSH and LQKENI. The CDR3 extends over 13 amino acids. CDR3 nucleotide sequence: TGTGCCAGCTCACCAGATCCAGCCTACGAGCAGTACTTC. Its protein is CASSPDPAYEQYF. Full variable domain (remainder filled in from reference TRBV18 and TRBJ2-7): NAGVMQNPRHLVRRRGQEARLRCSPMKGHSHVYWYRQLPEEGLKFMVYLQKENIIDESGMPKERFSAEFPKEGPSILRIQQVVRGDSAAYFCASSPDPAYEQYFGPGTRLTVT.

The J gene is TRBJ1-1, the V gene TRBV20-1; D might be TRBD1 (6 bases). With 6 bases removed from V and 2 bases from J, the gap between germline ends came to 16 bases. The germline CDR1 and CDR2 sequences are DFQATT and SNEGSKA (reference sequence). CDR3 length: 14 amino acids. The CDR3 DNA reads as TGCAGTGCCTCCGGCACAGGGACAAACACTGAAGCTTTCTTT. Its protein is CSASGTGTNTEAFF.

V is TRBV5-6 and J is TRBJ2-1; 7 positions agree with TRBD2. CDR1 and CDR2 from the germline V gene are SGHDT and YYEEEE. This CDR3 is 14 amino acids long. V trimming: 4 bases; J trimming: 6 bases; junction bases outside the gene matches: 7. In DNA, the CDR3 is TGTGCCAGCAGCCGCTTCAGGGAGGGCAATGAGCAGTTCTTC. Its protein product is CASSRFREGNEQFF. Variable domain in full (rest from reference TRBV5-6 and TRBJ2-1): DAGVTQSPTHLIKTRGQQVTLRCSPKSGHDTVSWYQQALGQGPQFIFQYYEEEERQRGNFPDRFSGHQFPNYSSELNVNALLLGDSALYLCASSRFREGNEQFFGPGTRLTVL.

The rearrangement uses TRBV5-1 and TRBJ2-1; D not resolved. Looked up from germline, CDR1 is SGHRS and CDR2 is YFSETQ. Trimming cost V 5 bases and J 0 bases, with 9 bases left between them. The CDR3 runs 14 residues. The CDR3 reads CASSSAASYNEQFF. The CDR3 DNA reads as TGCGCCAGCAGTTCTGCGGCCTCCTACAATGAGCAGTTCTTC.

Only a few counts were recorded for this clonotype. The chain employs TRBV9 and TRBJ1-1; D is uncertain. Per the germline V gene, CDR1 is SGDLS and CDR2 is YYNGEE. V shed 5 bases and J shed 4 bases, with 12 bases lying between them. The CDR3 totals 13 residues. The CDR3 protein is CASSRMGVTEAFF. DNA for the CDR3: TGTGCCAGCAGTCGCATGGGTGTCACTGAAGCTTTCTTT.

This clonotype has ten or more counts. The chain uses TRBV5-1 and TRBJ1-3; D might be TRBD1 (6 bases). V was cut by 5 bases and J by 4 bases, with 16 bases left in between. The CDR3 spans 15 residues. Germline CDR1 reads SGHRS; CDR2 reads YFSETQ. DNA of the CDR3: TGCGCCAGCAGACTCGGGACATCTCCCGGAAACACCATATATTTT. This gives the protein CASRLGTSPGNTIYF.

The J gene is TRBJ2-2, the V gene TRBV7-6; 7 bases agree with TRBD1. From germline, CDR1 is SGHVS and CDR2 FNYEAQ. V dropped 3 bases and J dropped 0; count of bases not matched to a gene: 4. The CDR3 has 16 amino acids. CDR3 DNA sequence: TGTGCCAGCAGCTTCTCCCAGGGGGCGAACACCGGGGAGCTGTTTTTT. Translation: CASSFSQGANTGELFF.

The table lists this clonotype with a few counts. The V call is TRBV20-1, the J call TRBJ2-3, with unresolved D. The CDR3 consists of 16 residues. The V and J ends lost 4 bases and 0 bases respectively, with 17 bases between them. CDR1 is DFQATT, CDR2 SNEGSKA, per germline (reference sequence). Written as DNA, the CDR3 is TGCAGTGCTAACAGCGCCGTTTGGGCTAGCACAGATACGCAGTATTTT. Translating it yields CSANSAVWASTDTQYF.

Notes on this clonotype: A much larger clone differs from this one at a single base, so this may be a read error. The J gene is TRBJ2-3, the V gene TRBV20-1; TRBD1 matches 7 bases. The CDR3 covers 13 residues. The germline V gene encodes CDR1 DFQATT and CDR2 SNEGSKA (reference sequence). J lost 6 bases, V lost 7 bases, and 10 bases had no gene match. Written as DNA, the CDR3 is TGCAGTGTTGTTGGTAAACAGGGGGATACGCAGTATTTT. Translating gives CSVVGKQGDTQYF.

This clonotype was counted many times. The CDR3, as DNA: TGTGCCAGCAGTTTTTTAGACGAGCAGTACTTC. This gives the protein CASSFLDEQYF. The V and J genes are TRBV11-1 and TRBJ2-7; D remains ambiguous. The CDR3 contains 11 residues. Trimming took off 6 bases at V and 5 bases at J, with 8 bases between the two ends. CDR1 and CDR2 (germline): SGHAT, FQDESV (reference sequence).

The chain recombines TRBV28 with TRBJ2-7, with 7 bases identical to TRBD1. The germline gives CDR1 MDHEN, CDR2 SYDVKM. This CDR3 has 13 amino acids. J was trimmed by 3 bases and V by 6 bases; bases with no gene match: 5. The CDR3 sequence: CASSRTGDYEQYF. The CDR3 DNA follows: TGTGCCAGCAGCAGGACAGGCGACTACGAGCAGTACTTC. The full variable domain, with the rest looked up from reference TRBV28 and TRBJ2-7, is DVKVTQSSRYLVKRTGEKVFLECVQDMDHENMFWYRQDPGLGLRLIYFSYDVKMKEKGDIPEGYSVSREKKERFSLILESASTNQTSMYLCASSRTGDYEQYFGPGTRLTVT.

This clonotype was seen at least ten times. The chain links TRBV5-1 to TRBJ2-2; no clear D gene. CDR1 SGHRS and CDR2 YFSETQ come from the germline V gene. The V and J ends lost 1 base and 4 bases respectively, with 5 bases between them. The CDR3 loop spans 13 amino acids. The CDR3 is CASSLLVTGELFF. In DNA form, the CDR3 reads TGCGCCAGCAGCTTGCTAGTCACCGGGGAGCTGTTTTTT.

The V call is TRBV12-3 or TRBV12-4, the J call TRBJ1-1, with a weak D call TRBD1 (5 bases). This CDR3 has 14 amino acids. Trimming took 8 bases from V and 1 from J, leaving 14 bases between them. The CDR3: CASRDGAANTEAFF. As DNA, the CDR3 is TGTGCCAGCCGGGATGGGGCAGCGAACACTGAAGCTTTCTTT.

V and J are TRBV5-1 and TRBJ1-4; 8 nucleotides align to TRBD1. The V segment lost 4 bases and the J segment 8 bases; nucleotides outside the gene matches: 7. CDR3 length: 14 amino acids. The germline V gene has CDR1 SGHRS and CDR2 YFSETQ. The CDR3 loop reads CASSRGQGREKLFF. For the CDR3, the DNA is TGCGCCAGCAGCCGCGGACAGGGTCGGGAAAAACTGTTTTTT.

This clonotype was recorded many times. The J gene is TRBJ1-2, the V gene TRBV19, with a weak D call TRBD1 (5 bases). CDR1 and CDR2 (germline): LNHDA, SQIVND (reference sequence). This CDR3 spans 14 amino acids. V lost 3 bases to trimming and J lost 3 bases, with 11 bases between them. CDR3 protein: CASSIGRGDYGYTF. The CDR3 nucleotides are TGTGCCAGTAGTATTGGGAGAGGGGACTATGGCTACACCTTC.

This chain connects TRBV2 to TRBJ1-5, with D perhaps TRBD1 (6 bases). The V end was cut by 6 bases, the J end by 6 bases, with 15 bases between. There are 14 residues in the CDR3. Germline V gene sequence: CDR1 SNHLY, CDR2 FYNNEI. The CDR3 nucleotides read TGTGCCAGCAGAGGACAAGGGGGGCTTCAGCCCCAGCATTTT. Translation: CASRGQGGLQPQHF.

This clonotype has more than one count but fewer than ten. In DNA form, the CDR3 reads TGCAGTGCTGGATTCGGACAGGGGAACTCACCCCTCCACTTT. Translated: CSAGFGQGNSPLHF. V and J are TRBV20-1 and TRBJ1-6; 9 bases match TRBD1. The CDR3 runs to 14 residues. The trim removed 5 bases at V and 10 bases at J, leaving 9 bases unmatched. The germline V gene encodes CDR1 DFQATT and CDR2 SNEGSKA (reference sequence).

This clonotype was observed a few times. The chain joins TRBV10-3 to TRBJ1-5, with no clear D. CDR1 and CDR2 (germline): ENHRY, SYGVKD. The CDR3 is 14 amino acids. The V and J ends lost 7 bases and 7 bases respectively, with 17 bases between them. CDR3 bases: TGTGCCATCACTAAGGGCTCTTCCCAGCAGCCCCAGCATTTT. It encodes CAITKGSSQQPQHF.

V and J are TRBV3-1 and TRBJ2-7, with TRBD1 matching over 9 bases. The CDR3 contains 13 residues. The V gene end was trimmed by 3 bases and the J gene end by 5 bases; junction bases not matched to a gene: 2. The germline gives CDR1 LGHDT, CDR2 YNNKEL (reference sequence). CDR3 protein: CASSQDRGHEQYF. In DNA form, the CDR3 reads TGTGCCAGCAGCCAGGACAGGGGCCACGAGCAGTACTTC.

This clonotype has only a few counts. The CDR3 DNA sequence: TGTGCCAGCAGTACCCTTGGCAGGGGGGCTGAAGCTTTCTTT. Translation gives CASSTLGRGAEAFF. This sequence joins TRBV28 and TRBJ1-1, with TRBD1 identical over 7 bases. Trimming at V came to 5 bases and at J to 6 bases, leaving 9 bases not matched to a gene. Germline V lookup: CDR1 MDHEN, CDR2 SYDVKM. The CDR3 covers 14 residues.

This clonotype has ten or more counts. The chain employs TRBV20-1 and TRBJ2-7; D is possibly TRBD2 (6 bases). Between the trimmed V and J ends, which lost 0 bases and 4 bases, there was a span of 13 bases. Germline CDR1 reads DFQATT; CDR2 reads SNEGSKA (reference sequence). This CDR3 contains 14 residues. The CDR3 protein is CSARDGLSHYEQYF. In nucleotides, the CDR3 is TGCAGTGCTAGAGATGGACTATCCCATTACGAGCAGTACTTC.

The chain recombines TRBV6-1 with TRBJ1-2; D may be TRBD1 (6 bases). CDR3 size: 16 residues. V was trimmed by 6 bases and J by 4 bases, leaving 21 bases between them. CDR1 is MNHNS, CDR2 SASEGT, per germline. This chain's CDR3 is CASSPGLERGGYGYTF. The CDR3 bases are TGTGCCAGCAGCCCCGGTTTGGAGCGAGGGGGCTATGGCTACACCTTC.